One and the same sample provided the 25 T cell receptor beta chains below, sequenced in a study of shared clonotypes between healthy human individuals. Data came from immunoSEQ multiplex PCR; TCRdb stores just in-frame clones and leaves some out. Of 2,100,000 or so clones detected, approximately 94% appear once; the ten largest clones hold 0.13%. The sequenced sample consisted of naive CD4+ T cells sorted from blood. As for subset: CD45RA+ positively selected. These receptors all come from a man aged 18 to 29 in good health.

The rearrangement links TRBV5-1 to TRBJ1-1; 7 nucleotides match TRBD1. The CDR3 runs to 14 residues. With V trimmed by 4 bases and J by 6 bases, 9 bases remained unmatched. CDR1 is SGHRS, CDR2 YFSETQ, per germline. The CDR3 coding sequence is TGCGCCAGCAGCCCGGAGGAGGGGGCGGCTGAAGCTTTCTTT. Amino acid sequence: CASSPEEGAAEAFF. The variable domain in full, with the rest retrieved from reference TRBV5-1 and TRBJ1-1, is KAGVTQTPRYLIKTRGQQVTLSCSPISGHRSVSWYQQTPGQGLQFLFEYFSETQRNKGNFPGRFSGRQFSNSRSEMNVSTLELGDSALYLCASSPEEGAAEAFFGQGTRLTVV.

This chain connects TRBV7-2 to TRBJ2-4; weak D call: TRBD1 (6 bases). The CDR3 extends over 14 amino acids. The germline V and J ends were trimmed by 4 bases and 1 base, with 8 bases remaining between them. Germline V gene data show CDR1 as SGHTA and CDR2 as FQGNSA. CDR3 loop: CASSSGQAKNIQYF. CDR3 coding DNA: TGTGCCAGCAGCTCCGGACAGGCCAAAAACATTCAGTACTTC.

The rearrangement links TRBV13 to TRBJ2-7; perhaps D is TRBD1 or TRBD2 (5 bases each). The CDR3 totals 16 residues. Between the trimmed V and J ends, which lost 5 bases and 1 base, there was a span of 18 bases. Germline assignment: CDR1 PRHDT and CDR2 FYEKMQ (reference sequence). The CDR3 DNA is TGTGCCAGCAGCCTGACCCGGGACCTCCGGTCCTACGAGCAGTACTTC. It specifies CASSLTRDLRSYEQYF.

This clone was counted once. The genes are TRBV4-3 and TRBJ2-3, with D possibly matching TRBD2 (5 bases). V lost 0 bases and J lost 7, with 14 bases in between. This CDR3 is built from 15 residues. The germline CDR1 and CDR2 sequences are LGHNA and YSLEER. CDR3 loop: CASSQDVGLAHTQYF. CDR3 bases: TGCGCCAGCAGCCAAGATGTCGGGCTAGCTCATACGCAGTATTTT.

This sequence joins TRBV7-9 and TRBJ2-5; D is tentatively TRBD1 or TRBD2 (5 bases each). Germline-derived CDR1 and CDR2 are SEHNR and FQNEAQ (reference sequence). V was pared by 4 bases and J by 5 bases, with 17 bases between. There are 15 residues in the CDR3. The CDR3 is CASSYGTLELETQYF. In DNA, the CDR3 is TGTGCCAGCAGCTACGGGACGCTTGAACTGGAGACCCAGTACTTC.

V gene TRBV6-5 combines with J gene TRBJ1-3; D is unresolved. Germline lookup yields CDR1 MNHEY and CDR2 SVGAGI. CDR3 size: 16 residues. The V end was cut by 0 bases, the J end by 2 bases, with 11 bases between. CDR3 in DNA: TGTGCCAGCAGTTACTCGACTGGGCGTCCTGGAAACACCATATATTTT. As protein: CASSYSTGRPGNTIYF.

The chain joins TRBV5-1 to TRBJ1-2, with D unresolved. V was trimmed by 2 bases and J by 7 bases, leaving 12 bases between them. The CDR3 consists of 13 residues. Germline CDR1 and CDR2: SGHRS and YFSETQ. The CDR3 reads CASSLGQSGGYTF. The CDR3 region has the DNA TGCGCCAGCAGCTTAGGTCAATCGGGTGGCTACACCTTC.

Notes on this clone: In the same sample, other DNA sequences code for this CDR3. The CDR3 sequence is CASSTGLAGPYEQYF. CDR3 nucleotide sequence: TGTGCCAGCAGCACGGGACTAGCGGGACCCTACGAGCAGTACTTC. V is TRBV5-4 and J is TRBJ2-7, with TRBD2 identical over 13 bases. Losses at the gene ends were 4 bases for V and 2 bases for J; bases not matched to a gene: 3. Germline CDR1 and CDR2: SGHNT and YYREEE (reference sequence). The CDR3 has 15 amino acids.

The chain carries TRBV6-5 and TRBJ2-7, with D uncertain. The CDR3 length is 15 residues. Looked up from germline, CDR1 is MNHEY and CDR2 is SVGAGI. V lost 6 bases and J 0 bases, leaving 15 bases between the germline ends. CDR3 region: CASRKPGLDSYEQYF. In DNA, the CDR3 is TGTGCCAGCAGGAAACCCGGGCTGGACTCCTACGAGCAGTACTTC.

Comment on this clone: This sample includes further DNA sequences coding for the same CDR3. The rearrangement uses TRBV30 and TRBJ1-6, with TRBD1 matching over 7 bases. Germline V gene data show CDR1 as GTSNPN and CDR2 as SVGIG (reference sequence). CDR3 length: 14 residues. The ends lost 2 bases at V and 7 bases at J; junction bases unmatched: 5. CDR3 amino acids: CAWSWTGLNSPLHF. In DNA, the CDR3 is TGTGCCTGGAGTTGGACAGGACTAAATTCACCCCTCCACTTT. Full variable domain (rest looked up from reference TRBV30 and TRBJ1-6): SQTIHQWPATLVQPVGSPLSLECTVEGTSNPNLYWYRQAAGRGLQLLFYSVGIGQISSEVPQNLSASRPQDRQFILSSKKLLLSDSGFYLCAWSWTGLNSPLHFGNGTRLTVT.

Note on this clone: The same CDR3 also results from other DNA sequences found in this sample. The chain uses TRBV5-1 and TRBJ2-5; a possible D gene is TRBD2 (6 bases). Germline V gives CDR1 SGHRS, CDR2 YFSETQ. V was trimmed by 0 bases and J by 0 bases, leaving 9 bases between them. This CDR3 spans 15 amino acids. CDR3 nucleotides: TGCGCCAGCAGCTTGGCAGGAGGGTACCAAGAGACCCAGTACTTC. Amino acids: CASSLAGGYQETQYF.

This chain joins TRBV6-1 and TRBJ1-1; D gene ambiguous. The CDR3 has 13 residues. Germline lookup yields CDR1 MNHNS and CDR2 SASEGT. Trimming left V 10 bases short and J 2 bases short, with 14 bases between. CDR3 amino acids: CATVMTLNTEAFF. DNA for the CDR3: TGTGCCACAGTTATGACACTCAACACTGAAGCTTTCTTT.

This chain uses TRBV2 with TRBJ1-5; 8 nucleotides line up with TRBD1. V trimming: 8 bases; J trimming: 6 bases; junction bases outside the gene matches: 15. CDR3 length: 16 amino acids. In germline, CDR1 is SNHLY, CDR2 FYNNEI. The DNA of the CDR3 is TGTGCCAGCTCCAAGACAGGCGGACAGGGCGGTCAGCCCCAGCATTTT. Residues: CASSKTGGQGGQPQHF.

The chain couples TRBV6-6 to TRBJ1-1; perhaps TRBD1 as D (5 bases). Per the germline V gene, CDR1 is MNHNY and CDR2 is SVGAGI (reference sequence). Between the trimmed V and J ends, which lost 2 bases and 5 bases, there was a span of 12 bases. The CDR3 length is 14 residues. CDR3 nucleotides: TGTGCCAGCAGTTACGAGGGGAGGAGGACTGAAGCTTTCTTT. Translating it yields CASSYEGRRTEAFF.

Points on this clone: The sample has other DNA sequences that encode this CDR3 too. This sequence joins TRBV6-5 and TRBJ2-3; possible D gene TRBD2, 5 bases. CDR1 is MNHEY, CDR2 SVGAGI, per germline. The CDR3 covers 12 residues. The germline V and J ends were trimmed by 2 bases and 7 bases, with 7 bases remaining between them. The CDR3 here is CASSYRGNTQYF. The CDR3, as DNA: TGTGCCAGCAGTTACCGGGGAAATACGCAGTATTTT.

The rearrangement links TRBV7-9 to TRBJ2-7; TRBD2 might be the D (5 bases). CDR1 SEHNR and CDR2 FQNEAQ come from the germline V gene (reference sequence). Trimming took 10 bases from V and 6 from J, leaving 22 bases between them. The CDR3 has 14 residues. CDR3 bases: TGTGCCATCCCCCGGGGTCCACCGGCGGGCGAGCAGTACTTC. Translating it yields CAIPRGPPAGEQYF.

V and J are TRBV25-1 and TRBJ2-7, with D perhaps TRBD1 (6 bases). The CDR3 covers 13 residues. Germline V gives CDR1 MGHDK, CDR2 SYGVNS. V was pared by 3 bases and J by 6 bases, with 12 bases between. CDR3 in amino acids: CASSDITGSEQYF. The CDR3 region has the DNA TGTGCCAGCAGTGACATTACAGGGTCCGAGCAGTACTTC.

This clone has just one count. The chain combines TRBV4-1 with TRBJ1-2; D not resolved. Trimming cost V 1 base and J 0 bases, with 12 bases left between them. The germline V gene encodes CDR1 MGHRA and CDR2 YSYEKL. The CDR3 is made up of 16 amino acids. CDR3: CASSQVSAATNYGYTF. In DNA, the CDR3 is TGCGCCAGCAGCCAAGTTTCCGCTGCGACTAACTATGGCTACACCTTC.

This clone was recorded only once. The chain joins TRBV29-1 to TRBJ2-3, with D possibly being TRBD1 or TRBD2 (5 bases each). Germline V CDR1 and CDR2: SQVTM, ANQGSEA. The CDR3 is 14 residues long. V lost 5 bases and J lost 5, with 17 bases in between. Here the CDR3 reads CSVLGRALRDTQYF. DNA for the CDR3: TGCAGCGTTCTGGGGCGGGCCCTACGAGATACGCAGTATTTT.

The chain couples TRBV5-4 to TRBJ2-1; D is uncertain. Germline CDR1 is SGHNT and CDR2 is YYREEE (reference sequence). Trimming pared 6 bases from V and 3 bases from J, leaving 13 bases between. This CDR3 contains 14 residues. The CDR3 DNA reads TGTGCCAGCAATCTGGATCAGATCTACAATGAGCAGTTCTTC. It codes for CASNLDQIYNEQFF.

As to this clone: The sample holds other DNA sequences that translate to the same CDR3. The V gene is TRBV6-5, the J gene TRBJ2-6, with D unclear. The length of the CDR3 is 15 residues. The V and J ends lost 0 bases and 1 base respectively, with 4 bases between them. Germline CDR1 reads MNHEY; CDR2 reads SVGAGI. As DNA, the CDR3 is TGTGCCAGCAGTTACTCGGGGTCTGGGGCCAACGTCCTGACTTTC. This gives the protein CASSYSGSGANVLTF.

In this sample, this clone turned up once. The chain combines TRBV5-6 with TRBJ1-4; D remains unclear. CDR1 is SGHDT, CDR2 YYEEEE, per germline. This CDR3 is built from 16 residues. V was trimmed by 4 bases and J by 0 bases, leaving 13 bases between them. The CDR3 DNA sequence: TGTGCCAGCAGCCTTCAGGTTTACTCAACTAATGAAAAACTGTTTTTT. It encodes CASSLQVYSTNEKLFF.

This chain links TRBV6-5 with TRBJ2-7; TRBD1 matches at 9 bases. Germline-derived CDR1 and CDR2 are MNHEY and SVGAGI. The CDR3 length is 15 residues. V gave up 5 bases and J gave up 3 bases; unmatched junction bases: 8. CDR3 nucleotides: TGTGCCAGCAGTAGGAAGGACAGGGGATTCTACGAGCAGTACTTC. Encoded protein: CASSRKDRGFYEQYF.

CDR3 DNA: TGCGCCAGCAGCTGGACGGGGACAAAGACGGCTGAAGCTTTCTTT. Translating it yields CASSWTGTKTAEAFF. J is TRBJ1-1 and V is TRBV4-3; tentative D call: TRBD1 (6 bases). Germline-derived CDR1 and CDR2 are LGHNA and YSLEER. V gave up 5 bases and J gave up 6 bases, with 19 bases separating them. The CDR3 sequence is 15 residues long.

In its sample, this clone was seen a few times. V gene TRBV5-4 combines with J gene TRBJ1-6, with TRBD1 matching 11 bases. Trimming at V came to 4 bases and at J to 13 bases, leaving 10 bases not matched to a gene. This CDR3 has 15 residues. From germline, CDR1 is SGHNT and CDR2 YYREEE (reference sequence). The CDR3 loop is CASSPGTGGLGPLHF. The DNA for the CDR3 is TGTGCCAGCAGCCCCGGGACAGGGGGTCTCGGCCCCCTCCACTTT.